This T cell receptor beta chain appears in the sequencing data of a study of CD8 T cells in Susac syndrome. This clonotype came up once. Its antigen is not known. Points from the study as a whole: It was acknowledged by the study that relatively few individuals were included in its TCR sequencing and HLA analysis.

Germline V CDR1 and CDR2: MNHNS, SASEGT. V lost 3 bases to trimming and J lost 5 bases; unmatched junction nucleotides: 7. This CDR3 contains 15 residues. With random hexamers, roughly 0.45 to 1 ug RNA was reverse transcribed. One entry per CDR3 protein, called by TCRdb with MiXCR from the immunoSEQ multiplex PCR reads. The sample lists 150,000 to 200,000 distinct CDR3 sequences, approximately 93% occurring once. This chain joins TRBV6-1 and TRBJ2-7, with 10 bases aligning to TRBD2. The sample comprised CD4+ T cells from PBMCs. This sequence originates from a human donor with multiple sclerosis. The CDR3 loop is CASSEGSSGGHEQYF. The CDR3 nucleotides read TGTGCCAGCAGTGAGGGTTCTAGCGGGGGCCACGAGCAGTACTTC.